The 5 T cell receptor beta chains presented below share a single source sample, sequenced in a study of blood T cell repertoires in COVID-19. TCRdb's copy holds only in-frame clones and misses some; the assay was immunoSEQ multiplex PCR. This table has roughly 250,000 clones, around 90% appearing once. The sample was PBMCs or T cells enriched from blood (not recorded which). Receptors originate from a woman aged 18 to 35 who had recovered from COVID-19.

The chain joins TRBV5-4 to TRBJ2-1; 15 bases are shared with TRBD2. J gave up 4 bases and V 3 bases, and 2 bases lay outside the gene matches. The CDR3 is 16 amino acids. Germline assignment: CDR1 SGHNT and CDR2 YYREEE (reference sequence). In DNA form, the CDR3 reads TGTGCCAGCAGCTGGGGACTAGCGGGGGGTTACAATGAGCAGTTCTTC. Its protein product is CASSWGLAGGYNEQFF.

The chain combines TRBV6-4 with TRBJ1-5, with 9 bases matching TRBD1. With V trimmed by 11 bases and J by 0 bases, 14 bases remained unmatched. Germline loops: CDR1 MRHNA, CDR2 SNTAGT. This CDR3 contains 17 residues. The CDR3 region is CAPKGTGIRNSNQPQHF. Written as DNA, the CDR3 is TGTGCCCCCAAGGGGACAGGGATACGAAATAGCAATCAGCCCCAGCATTTT.

In its sample, this clone was seen once. This rearrangement joins TRBV10-3 to TRBJ1-1; D gene uncertain. The CDR3 loop spans 14 amino acids. Trimming stripped 1 base from V and 0 bases from J, with 6 bases between. Germline CDR1 is ENHRY and CDR2 is SYGVKD. The CDR3 loop is CAISELAMNTEAFF. CDR3 DNA: TGTGCCATCAGTGAGTTGGCCATGAACACTGAAGCTTTCTTT.

CDR3 DNA sequence: TGTGCCAGCAGCCGACAGGGAGGAACTGAAGCTTTCTTT. It encodes CASSRQGGTEAFF. The rearrangement uses TRBV7-6 and TRBJ1-1; TRBD1 aligns across 7 bases. Germline assignment: CDR1 SGHVS and CDR2 FNYEAQ. V shed 5 bases and J 5 bases; nucleotides not matched to a gene: 5. This CDR3 comprises 13 residues.

CDR3 DNA: TGTGCCAGCGAGACAGGGGGGACCTCCTACGAGCAGTACTTC. This codes for CASETGGTSYEQYF. This rearrangement joins TRBV6-1 to TRBJ2-7; 9 bases fit TRBD1. The CDR3 sequence is 14 residues long. Germline trimming cut 8 bases from V and 0 bases from J; bases unmatched to any gene: 5. The germline V gene encodes CDR1 MNHNS and CDR2 SASEGT.